A single sample is the source of the 9 T cell receptor beta chains below, sequenced in a study of technical replicates of blood from four donors. Data came from immunoSEQ multiplex PCR; TCRdb stores just in-frame clones and leaves some out. The table lists about 49,000 clones, roughly 90% of them singletons, with approximately 4% in the top ten. Material: PBMCs. These receptors were obtained from a human donor in good health. Some clones in this sample may be carry-over from other donors' samples.

J is TRBJ2-2 and V is TRBV4-1; D might be TRBD2 (5 bases). V lost 3 bases and J lost 4, with 12 bases in between. Germline V gene sequence: CDR1 MGHRA, CDR2 YSYEKL. The CDR3 runs 15 residues. The CDR3 DNA reads as TGCGCCAGCAGCCAGACGTTAGGGAGCACCGGGGAGCTGTTTTTT. This translates into CASSQTLGSTGELFF.

The chain combines TRBV6-1 with TRBJ2-2, with 7 nucleotides matching TRBD2. V was pared by 1 base and J by 1 base, with 3 bases of the junction left unmatched. The CDR3 is 16 amino acids. From germline, CDR1 is MNHNS and CDR2 SASEGT. CDR3 coding DNA: TGTGCCAGCAGTGAAGGATCTAGCGGGAACACCGGGGAGCTGTTTTTT. It translates to CASSEGSSGNTGELFF.

The V and J genes are TRBV6-4 and TRBJ2-1; weak D call: TRBD1 (6 bases). Germline assignment: CDR1 MRHNA and CDR2 SNTAGT. Trimming pared 6 bases from V and 0 bases from J, leaving 12 bases between. The CDR3 consists of 15 residues. CDR3 DNA: TGTGCCAGCAGGCTACAGGGTTACTCCTACAATGAGCAGTTCTTC. It specifies CASRLQGYSYNEQFF.

V usage is TRBV5-1 and J usage is TRBJ1-1; possible D gene TRBD1, 6 bases. The V end lost 0 bases, the J end lost 3 bases, and 15 bases lay between the germline ends. Germline CDR1 reads SGHRS; CDR2 reads YFSETQ. The CDR3 runs 16 residues. The CDR3 is CASSLAGGQIYTEAFF. CDR3 nucleotide sequence: TGCGCCAGCAGCTTGGCCGGCGGACAGATATACACTGAAGCTTTCTTT. The whole variable domain, remainder taken from reference TRBV5-1 and TRBJ1-1, is KAGVTQTPRYLIKTRGQQVTLSCSPISGHRSVSWYQQTPGQGLQFLFEYFSETQRNKGNFPGRFSGRQFSNSRSEMNVSTLELGDSALYLCASSLAGGQIYTEAFFGQGTRLTVV.

The chain links TRBV15 to TRBJ1-6, with 9 positions matching TRBD1. V lost 5 bases, J lost 9 bases, and 8 bases stayed unmatched. CDR1 is LNHNV, CDR2 YYDKDF, per germline (reference sequence). The CDR3 spans 15 residues. In nucleotides, the CDR3 is TGTGCCACCAGCGGGTCCGGGACAGGGTTTTCACCCCTCCACTTT. It encodes CATSGSGTGFSPLHF.

The chain uses TRBV10-3 and TRBJ1-2; 7 bases agree with TRBD1. The CDR3 runs 16 residues. CDR1 and CDR2 from the germline V gene are ENHRY and SYGVKD. After removal of 0 bases from V and 4 bases from J, the junction contained 8 bases not matched to a gene. The CDR3 nucleotides are TGTGCCATCAGTGAGTCAGGGGGCGCTTCTATCTATGGCTACACCTTC. Protein sequence: CAISESGGASIYGYTF.

Here the CDR3 DNA reads TGTGCCAGCAGCTTCCAACAGGGAAGAGACGGCTACACCTTC. Translating gives CASSFQQGRDGYTF. This chain connects TRBV7-9 to TRBJ1-2; D possibly corresponds to TRBD1 (6 bases). The CDR3 consists of 14 residues. Per germline, CDR1 SEHNR and CDR2 FQNEAQ (reference sequence). Trimming shortened V by 3 bases and J by 8 bases, and 16 bases separated the two germline ends.

V and J are TRBV6-5 and TRBJ2-3, with TRBD2 as a possible D gene (6 bases). Trimming cost V 7 bases and J 8 bases, with 16 bases left between them. The CDR3 is made up of 13 amino acids. In germline, CDR1 is MNHEY, CDR2 SVGAGI. The DNA of the CDR3 is TGTGCCAGCACCGCGACTGGAGCGGGTACGCAGTATTTT. Translating it yields CASTATGAGTQYF.

CDR3 sequence reads: CASSLSLGGSGANVLTF. The DNA of the CDR3 is TGCGCCAGCAGCTTGTCGTTAGGGGGCTCTGGGGCCAACGTCCTGACTTTC. V is TRBV5-1 and J is TRBJ2-6; D possibly corresponds to TRBD1 (6 bases). V gave up 1 base and J gave up 0 bases, with 11 bases separating them. The CDR3 is made up of 17 amino acids. The V gene's germline CDR1 is SGHRS and CDR2 YFSETQ.